This T cell receptor (beta chain) originates from a study of T cells in localized non-small cell lung cancer. Study-wide results and limits: When the top 100 tumor clones were examined, a median about 60 of them also appeared in the adjacent lung, which was paired and uninvolved.

Remarks on this clone: The target antigen is unknown.

Profiled with immunoSEQ multiplex PCR; TCRdb holds only in-frame clones, not every one. Among fewer than 40,000 clones listed, over 75% were seen once. The source was peripheral blood mononuclear cells, collected before any cancer treatment. This clonotype was obtained from a woman between 35 and 75 years old with stage III lung adenocarcinoma.

Written as DNA, the CDR3 is TGTGCCAGCAGTGAACGCGGGGGGGGCACTGAAGCTTTCTTT. This gives the protein CASSERGGGTEAFF. V usage is TRBV25-1 and J usage is TRBJ1-1, with TRBD1 as a possible D gene (5 bases). Deletions cut 2 bases from V and 4 bases from J, with 11 bases between. Germline loops: CDR1 MGHDK, CDR2 SYGVNS. The CDR3 consists of 14 residues.